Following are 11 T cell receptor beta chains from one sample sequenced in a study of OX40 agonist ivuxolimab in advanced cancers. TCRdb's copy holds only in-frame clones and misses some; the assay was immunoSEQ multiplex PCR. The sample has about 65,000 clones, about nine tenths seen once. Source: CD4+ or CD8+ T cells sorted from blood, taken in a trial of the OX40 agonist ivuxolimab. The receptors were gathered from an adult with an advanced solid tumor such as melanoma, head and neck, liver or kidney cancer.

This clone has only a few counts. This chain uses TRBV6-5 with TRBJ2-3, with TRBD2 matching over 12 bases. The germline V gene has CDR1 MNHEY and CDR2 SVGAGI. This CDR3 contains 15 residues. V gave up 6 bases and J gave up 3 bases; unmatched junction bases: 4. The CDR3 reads CASSLAGGQTDTQYF. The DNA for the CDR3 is TGTGCCAGCAGCCTAGCGGGGGGGCAGACAGATACGCAGTATTTT.

The CDR3 nucleotides are TGTGCCAGCAGCGTAGGGGGGCGCGAAGGCTACACCTTC. Translation gives CASSVGGREGYTF. V is TRBV6-6 and J is TRBJ1-2; D might be TRBD1 (6 bases). The CDR3 is made up of 13 amino acids. Germline V gene lookup returns CDR1 MNHNY and CDR2 SVGAGI (reference sequence). V gave up 6 bases and J gave up 8 bases, with 16 bases separating them.

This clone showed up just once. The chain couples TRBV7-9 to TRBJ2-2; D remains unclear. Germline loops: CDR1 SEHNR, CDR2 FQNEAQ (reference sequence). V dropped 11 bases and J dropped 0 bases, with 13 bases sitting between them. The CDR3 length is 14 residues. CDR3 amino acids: CAAPRGTNTGELFF. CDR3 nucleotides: TGTGCCGCCCCCAGAGGAACGAACACCGGGGAGCTGTTTTTT.

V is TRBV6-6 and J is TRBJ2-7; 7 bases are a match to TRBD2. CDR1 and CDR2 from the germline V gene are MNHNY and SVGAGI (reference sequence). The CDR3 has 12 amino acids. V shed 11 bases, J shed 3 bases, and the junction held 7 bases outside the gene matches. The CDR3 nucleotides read TGTGCCGGGGGGGGGACGGGCTACGAGCAGTACTTC. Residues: CAGGGTGYEQYF.

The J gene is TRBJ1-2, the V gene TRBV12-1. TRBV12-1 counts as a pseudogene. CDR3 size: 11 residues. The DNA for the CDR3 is TGTGCCAGCAGCTTTCTTCAAAGCTACACCTTC. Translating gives CASSFLQSYTF.

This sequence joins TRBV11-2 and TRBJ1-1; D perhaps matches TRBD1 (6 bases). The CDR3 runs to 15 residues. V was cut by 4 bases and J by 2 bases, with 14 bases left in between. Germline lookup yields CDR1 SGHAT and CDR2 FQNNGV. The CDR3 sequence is CASSSTQGSNTEAFF. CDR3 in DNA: TGTGCCAGCAGCTCAACCCAGGGGAGCAACACTGAAGCTTTCTTT.

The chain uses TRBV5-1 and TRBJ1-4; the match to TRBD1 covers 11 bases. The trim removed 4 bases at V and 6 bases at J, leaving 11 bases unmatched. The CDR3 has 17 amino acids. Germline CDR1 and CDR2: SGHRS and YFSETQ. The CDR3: CASSEGSRTGGDEKLFF. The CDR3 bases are TGCGCCAGCAGCGAGGGTTCTCGGACAGGGGGCGATGAAAAACTGTTTTTT. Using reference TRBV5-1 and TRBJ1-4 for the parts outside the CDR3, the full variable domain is KAGVTQTPRYLIKTRGQQVTLSCSPISGHRSVSWYQQTPGQGLQFLFEYFSETQRNKGNFPGRFSGRQFSNSRSEMNVSTLELGDSALYLCASSEGSRTGGDEKLFFGSGTQLSVL.

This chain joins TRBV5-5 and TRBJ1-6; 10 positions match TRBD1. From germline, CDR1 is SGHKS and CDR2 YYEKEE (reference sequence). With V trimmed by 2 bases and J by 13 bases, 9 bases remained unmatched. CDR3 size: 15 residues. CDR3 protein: CASSFPGGQGIPLHF. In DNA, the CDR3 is TGTGCCAGCAGCTTTCCTGGGGGACAGGGGATTCCCCTCCACTTT.

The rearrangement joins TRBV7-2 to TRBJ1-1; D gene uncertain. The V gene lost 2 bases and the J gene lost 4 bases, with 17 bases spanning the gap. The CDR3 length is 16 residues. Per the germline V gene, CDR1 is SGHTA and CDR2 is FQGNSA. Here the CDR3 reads CASSLRDVRVGTEAFF. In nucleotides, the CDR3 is TGTGCCAGCAGCTTACGGGATGTACGGGTAGGCACTGAAGCTTTCTTT. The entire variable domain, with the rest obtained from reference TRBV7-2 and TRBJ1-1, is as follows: GAGVSQSPSNKVTEKGKDVELRCDPISGHTALYWYRQSLGQGLEFLIYFQGNSAPDKSGLPSDRFSAERTGGSVSTLTIQRTQQEDSAVYLCASSLRDVRVGTEAFFGQGTRLTVV.

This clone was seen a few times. The CDR3 DNA sequence: TGTGCCAGCAGAAGAGCAACTAATGAAAAACTGTTTTTT. Its translation: CASRRATNEKLFF. The chain is built from TRBV5-8 and TRBJ1-4, with D uncertain. Trimming removed 5 bases from V and 0 bases from J, with 5 bases in between. This CDR3 is 13 amino acids long. The germline V gene has CDR1 SGHTS and CDR2 YDEGEE. The whole variable domain, remainder taken from reference TRBV5-8 and TRBJ1-4, is EAGVTQSPTHLIKTRGQQATLRCSPISGHTSVYWYQQALGLGLQFLLWYDEGEERNRGNFPPRFSGRQFPNYSSELNVNALELEDSALYLCASRRATNEKLFFGSGTQLSVL.

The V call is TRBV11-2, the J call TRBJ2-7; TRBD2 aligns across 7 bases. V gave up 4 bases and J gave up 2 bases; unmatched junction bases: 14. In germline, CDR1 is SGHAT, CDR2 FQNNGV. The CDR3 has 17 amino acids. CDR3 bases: TGTGCCAGCAGCTCCTACTCCCGCTCGCGGGGGACCTACGAGCAGTACTTC. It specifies CASSSYSRSRGTYEQYF.